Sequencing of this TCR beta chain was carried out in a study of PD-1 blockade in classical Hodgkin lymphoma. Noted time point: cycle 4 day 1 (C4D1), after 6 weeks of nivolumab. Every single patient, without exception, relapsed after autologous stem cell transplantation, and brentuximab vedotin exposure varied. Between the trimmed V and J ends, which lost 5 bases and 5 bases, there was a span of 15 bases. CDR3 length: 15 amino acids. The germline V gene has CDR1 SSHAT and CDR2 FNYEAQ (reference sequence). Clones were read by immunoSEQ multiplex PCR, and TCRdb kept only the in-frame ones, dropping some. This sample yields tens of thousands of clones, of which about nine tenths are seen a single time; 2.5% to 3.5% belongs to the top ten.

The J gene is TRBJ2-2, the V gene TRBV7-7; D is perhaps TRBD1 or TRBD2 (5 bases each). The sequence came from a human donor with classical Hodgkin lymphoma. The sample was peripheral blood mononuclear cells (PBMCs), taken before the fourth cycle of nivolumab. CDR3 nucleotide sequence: TGTGCCAGCAGCCCTCCGGGACCCGAGACCGGGGAGCTGTTTTTT. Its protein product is CASSPPGPETGELFF. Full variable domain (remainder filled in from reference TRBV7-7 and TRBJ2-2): GAGVSQSPRYKVTKRGQDVTLRCDPISSHATLYWYQQALGQGPEFLTYFNYEAQPDKSGLPSDRFSAERPEGSISTLTIQRTEQRDSAMYRCASSPPGPETGELFFGEGSRLTVL.